This T cell receptor beta chain was documented in a study of T cells after yellow fever vaccination. Across the study: For low cell numbers, libraries were made with SMART-Seq v4 Ultra Low Input.

A process of 5'RACE template switching, which added a universal primer site and UMIs, was used to make TCR cDNA. TCRdb re-called the 5' RACE reads through MiXCR, storing one row per CDR3 protein. The sample includes about 63,000 distinct CDR3 sequences, approximately 7% of them seen just once. Germline CDR1 is SGHRS and CDR2 is YFSETQ. This CDR3 has 14 residues. V lost 4 bases, J lost 5 bases, and 16 bases lay in between. Overall study results and limits: A secondary response was less intense yet reached its peak sooner, at day 5 versus 15.

This clonotype appeared many times. Antigen specificity is unknown. The rearrangement uses TRBV5-1 and TRBJ2-7; D possibly corresponds to TRBD1 (6 bases). The receptor was isolated from a man aged 30-40 years who received the YFV17D yellow fever vaccine. The starting material was CD8+ T cells sorted from PBMCs, obtained 15 days after the yellow fever booster vaccination. The CDR3 DNA follows: TGCGCCAGCAGCCCTCAGGGGTCGAGTCACGAGCAGTACTTC. This gives the protein CASSPQGSSHEQYF. The full variable domain, completed using reference TRBV5-1 and TRBJ2-7, is KAGVTQTPRYLIKTRGQQVTLSCSPISGHRSVSWYQQTPGQGLQFLFEYFSETQRNKGNFPGRFSGRQFSNSRSEMNVSTLELGDSALYLCASSPQGSSHEQYFGPGTRLTVT.